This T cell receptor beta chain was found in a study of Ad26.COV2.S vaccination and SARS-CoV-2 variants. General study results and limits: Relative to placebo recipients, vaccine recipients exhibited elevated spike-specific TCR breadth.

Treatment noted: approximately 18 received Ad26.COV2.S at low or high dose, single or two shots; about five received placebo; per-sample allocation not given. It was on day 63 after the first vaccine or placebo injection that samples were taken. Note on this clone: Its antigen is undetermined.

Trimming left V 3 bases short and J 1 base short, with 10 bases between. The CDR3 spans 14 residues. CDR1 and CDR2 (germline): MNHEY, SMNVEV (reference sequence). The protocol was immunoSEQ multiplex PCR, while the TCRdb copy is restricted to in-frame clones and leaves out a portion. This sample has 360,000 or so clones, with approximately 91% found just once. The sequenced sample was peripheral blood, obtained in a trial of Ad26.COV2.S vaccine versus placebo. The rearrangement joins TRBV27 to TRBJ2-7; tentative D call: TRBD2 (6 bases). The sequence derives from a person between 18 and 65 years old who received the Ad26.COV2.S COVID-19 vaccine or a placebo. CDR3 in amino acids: CASSLTSFSYEQYF. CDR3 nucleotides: TGTGCCAGCAGTTTGACTAGTTTTTCCTACGAGCAGTACTTC.